This T cell receptor beta chain was sequenced during a study of CD8+ T cells in alopecia areata. Reverse transcription of extracted RNA yielded cDNA, which provided the sequencing template. Clones were sequenced by immunoSEQ multiplex PCR, and TCRdb holds only the in-frame ones, with some missing. The table has about 130,000 clones, approximately 53% seen once. The V gene end was trimmed by 4 bases and the J gene end by 1 base; junction bases not matched to a gene: 8. CDR3 length equals 18 residues. CDR1 is SGDLS, CDR2 YYNGEE, per germline. The sample was CD4+ T cells sorted from blood, taken at week 0. The receptor's source is a human donor with alopecia areata. This chain uses TRBV9 with TRBJ2-3, with 14 bases fitting TRBD2. The CDR3: CASSPSGTSGGGTDTQYF. In DNA form, the CDR3 reads TGTGCCAGCAGCCCTTCCGGGACTAGCGGGGGAGGCACAGATACGCAGTATTTT. Looking up the rest from reference TRBV9 and TRBJ2-3 gives the full variable domain: DSGVTQTPKHLITATGQRVTLRCSPRSGDLSVYWYQQSLDQGLQFLIQYYNGEERAKGNILERFSAQQFPDLHSELNLSSLELGDSALYFCASSPSGTSGGGTDTQYFGPGTRLTVL.